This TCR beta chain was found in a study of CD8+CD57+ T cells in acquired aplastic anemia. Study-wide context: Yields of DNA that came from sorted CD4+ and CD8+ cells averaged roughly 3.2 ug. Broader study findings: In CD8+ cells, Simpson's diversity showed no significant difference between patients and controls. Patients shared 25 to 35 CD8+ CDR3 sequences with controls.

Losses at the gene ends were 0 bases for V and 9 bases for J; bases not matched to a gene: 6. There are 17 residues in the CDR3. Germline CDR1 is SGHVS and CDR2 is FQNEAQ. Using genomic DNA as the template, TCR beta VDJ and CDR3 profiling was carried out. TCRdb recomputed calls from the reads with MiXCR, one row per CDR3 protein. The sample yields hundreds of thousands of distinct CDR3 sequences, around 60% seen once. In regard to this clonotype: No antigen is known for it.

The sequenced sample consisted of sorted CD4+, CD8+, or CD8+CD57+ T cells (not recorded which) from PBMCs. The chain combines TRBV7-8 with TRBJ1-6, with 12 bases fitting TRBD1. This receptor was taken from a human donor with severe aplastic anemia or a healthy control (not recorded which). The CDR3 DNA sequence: TGTGCCAGCAGCTTAGCGGGGACAGGGGGCCTCGGTTCACCCCTCCACTTT. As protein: CASSLAGTGGLGSPLHF.